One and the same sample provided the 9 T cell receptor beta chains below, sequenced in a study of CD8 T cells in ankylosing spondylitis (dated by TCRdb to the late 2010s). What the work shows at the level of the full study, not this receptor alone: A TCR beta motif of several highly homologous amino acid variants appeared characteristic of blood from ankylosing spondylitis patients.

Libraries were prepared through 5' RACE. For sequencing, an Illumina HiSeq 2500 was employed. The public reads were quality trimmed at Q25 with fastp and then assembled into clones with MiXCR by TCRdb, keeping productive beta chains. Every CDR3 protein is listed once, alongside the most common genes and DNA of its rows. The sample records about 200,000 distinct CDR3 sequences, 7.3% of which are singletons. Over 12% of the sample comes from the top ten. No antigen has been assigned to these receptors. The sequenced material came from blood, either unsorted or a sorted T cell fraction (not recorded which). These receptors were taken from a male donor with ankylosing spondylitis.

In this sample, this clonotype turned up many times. The CDR3 sequence is CSVEGTSGMDEQFF. The CDR3 DNA sequence: TGCAGCGTTGAGGGGACTAGCGGGATGGACGAGCAGTTCTTC. The chain combines TRBV29-1 with TRBJ2-1; TRBD2 aligns across 13 bases. Germline V gene data show CDR1 as SQVTM and CDR2 as ANQGSEA. The ends lost 3 bases at V and 10 bases at J; junction bases unmatched: 6. The CDR3 sequence is 14 residues long.

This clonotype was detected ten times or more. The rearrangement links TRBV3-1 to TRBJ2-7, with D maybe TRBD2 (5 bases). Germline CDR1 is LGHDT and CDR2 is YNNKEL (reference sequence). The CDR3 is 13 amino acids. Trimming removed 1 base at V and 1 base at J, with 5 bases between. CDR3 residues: CASSQGTSYEQYF. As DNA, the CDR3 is TGTGCCAGCAGCCAAGGGACTTCCTACGAGCAGTACTTC.

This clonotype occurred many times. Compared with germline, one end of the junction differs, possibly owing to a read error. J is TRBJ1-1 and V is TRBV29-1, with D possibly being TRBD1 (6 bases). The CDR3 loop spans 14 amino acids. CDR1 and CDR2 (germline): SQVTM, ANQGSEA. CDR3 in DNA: TGCAGCGATCTCCGGGGACACCTAAACAATGAAGCTTTCTTT. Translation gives CSDLRGHLNNEAFF.

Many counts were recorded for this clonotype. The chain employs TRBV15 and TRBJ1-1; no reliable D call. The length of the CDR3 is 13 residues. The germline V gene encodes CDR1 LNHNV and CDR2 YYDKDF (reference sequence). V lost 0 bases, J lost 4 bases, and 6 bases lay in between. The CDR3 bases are TGTGCCACCAGCAGAGATTTATTCACTGAAGCTTTCTTT. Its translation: CATSRDLFTEAFF. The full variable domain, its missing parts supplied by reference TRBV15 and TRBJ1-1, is DAMVIQNPRYQVTQFGKPVTLSCSQTLNHNVMYWYQQKSSQAPKLLFHYYDKDFNNEADTPDNFQSRRPNTSFCFLDIRSPGLGDTAMYLCATSRDLFTEAFFGQGTRLTVV.

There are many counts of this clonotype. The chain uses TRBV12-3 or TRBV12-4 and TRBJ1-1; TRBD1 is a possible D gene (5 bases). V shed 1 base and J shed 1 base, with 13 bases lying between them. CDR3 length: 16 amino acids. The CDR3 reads CASSLGAGMGNTEAFF. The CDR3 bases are TGTGCCAGCAGTTTAGGGGCAGGGATGGGGAACACTGAAGCTTTCTTT.

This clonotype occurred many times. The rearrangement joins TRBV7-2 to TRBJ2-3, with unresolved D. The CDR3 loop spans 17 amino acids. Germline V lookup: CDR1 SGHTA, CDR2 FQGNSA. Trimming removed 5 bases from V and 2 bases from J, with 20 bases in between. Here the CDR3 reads CASSPPRWGKDTDTQYF. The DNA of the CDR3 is TGTGCCAGCAGCCCCCCTCGTTGGGGAAAGGACACAGATACGCAGTATTTT.

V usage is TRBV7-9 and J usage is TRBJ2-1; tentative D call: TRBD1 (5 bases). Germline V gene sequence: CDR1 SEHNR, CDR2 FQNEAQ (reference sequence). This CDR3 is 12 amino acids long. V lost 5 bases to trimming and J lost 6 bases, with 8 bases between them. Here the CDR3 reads CASSPGPNEQFF. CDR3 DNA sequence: TGTGCCAGCAGCCCAGGGCCCAATGAGCAGTTCTTC.

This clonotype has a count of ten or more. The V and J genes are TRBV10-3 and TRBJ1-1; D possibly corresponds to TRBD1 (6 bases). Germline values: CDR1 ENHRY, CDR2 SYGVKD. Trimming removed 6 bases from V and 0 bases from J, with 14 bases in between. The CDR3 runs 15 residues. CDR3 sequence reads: CAIRTDSTMNTEAFF. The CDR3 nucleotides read TGTGCCATCAGGACGGACAGCACTATGAACACTGAAGCTTTCTTT.

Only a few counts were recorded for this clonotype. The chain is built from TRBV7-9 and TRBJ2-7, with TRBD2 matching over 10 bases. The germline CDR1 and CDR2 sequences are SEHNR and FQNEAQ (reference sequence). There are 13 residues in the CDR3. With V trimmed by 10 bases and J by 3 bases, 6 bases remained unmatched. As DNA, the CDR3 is TGTGCCACCCGGACTAGCGGAGACTACGAGCAGTACTTC. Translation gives CATRTSGDYEQYF. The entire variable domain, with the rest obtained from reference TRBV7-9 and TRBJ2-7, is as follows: DTGVSQNPRHKITKRGQNVTFRCDPISEHNRLYWYRQTLGQGPEFLTYFQNEAQLEKSRLLSDRFSAERPKGSFSTLEIQRTEQGDSAMYLCATRTSGDYEQYFGPGTRLTVT.